The T cell receptor (beta chain) under discussion was sequenced for a study of control samples from healthy donors and cancer patients. V lost 1 base, J lost 10 bases, and 11 bases lay in between. The length of the CDR3 is 14 residues. Germline V lookup: CDR1 SNHLY, CDR2 FYNNEI. Measured with immunoSEQ multiplex PCR; TCRdb has only the in-frame clones, and not every one. This table holds under 200,000 clones, approximately 94% found once. The sample comprised PBMCs. The J gene is TRBJ1-6, the V gene TRBV2; D not certain. The source of this sequence is a man aged 55 to 70 with colorectal cancer. The DNA of the CDR3 is TGTGCCAGCAGTGAAGATTGGACTACGTCACCCCTCCACTTT. Its translation: CASSEDWTTSPLHF.